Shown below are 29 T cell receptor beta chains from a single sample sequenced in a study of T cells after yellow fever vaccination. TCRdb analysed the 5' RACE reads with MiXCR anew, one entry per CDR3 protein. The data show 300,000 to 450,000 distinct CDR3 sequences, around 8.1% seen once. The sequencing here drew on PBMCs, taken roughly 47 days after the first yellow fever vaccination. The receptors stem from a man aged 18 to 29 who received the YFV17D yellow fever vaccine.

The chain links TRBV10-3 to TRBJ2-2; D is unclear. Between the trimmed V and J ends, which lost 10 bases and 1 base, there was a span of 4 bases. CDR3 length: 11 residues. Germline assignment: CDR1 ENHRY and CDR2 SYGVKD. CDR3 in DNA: TGTGCCACCAGGAACACCGGGGAGCTGTTTTTT. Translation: CATRNTGELFF.

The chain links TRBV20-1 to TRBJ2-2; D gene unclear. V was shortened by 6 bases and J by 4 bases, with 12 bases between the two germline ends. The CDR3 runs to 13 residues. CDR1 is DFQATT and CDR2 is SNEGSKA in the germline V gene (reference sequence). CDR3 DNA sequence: TGCAGTGCGCACCAATGGGGCACCGGGGAGCTGTTTTTT. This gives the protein CSAHQWGTGELFF.

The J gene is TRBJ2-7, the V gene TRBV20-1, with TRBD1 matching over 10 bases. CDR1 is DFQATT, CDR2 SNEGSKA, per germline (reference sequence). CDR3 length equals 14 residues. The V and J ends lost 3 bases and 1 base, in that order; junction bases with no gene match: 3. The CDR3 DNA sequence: TGCAGTGCTAGCCCGGGACAGGGGTCCTACGAGCAGTACGTC. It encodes CSASPGQGSYEQYV.

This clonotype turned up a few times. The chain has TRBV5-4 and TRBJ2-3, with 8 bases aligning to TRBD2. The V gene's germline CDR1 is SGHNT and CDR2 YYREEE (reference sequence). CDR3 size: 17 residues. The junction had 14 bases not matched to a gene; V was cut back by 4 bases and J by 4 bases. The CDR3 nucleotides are TGTGCCAGCAGCCCCGCCCCAAGCGGGGGAGTTGCAGATACGCAGTATTTT. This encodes CASSPAPSGGVADTQYF.

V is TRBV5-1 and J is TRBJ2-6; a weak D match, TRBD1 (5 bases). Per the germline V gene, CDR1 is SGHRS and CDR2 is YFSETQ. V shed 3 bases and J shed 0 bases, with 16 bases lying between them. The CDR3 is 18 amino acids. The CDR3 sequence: CASSSTGISSSGANVLTF. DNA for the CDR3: TGCGCCAGCAGCTCTACAGGTATAAGCAGCTCTGGGGCCAACGTCCTGACTTTC.

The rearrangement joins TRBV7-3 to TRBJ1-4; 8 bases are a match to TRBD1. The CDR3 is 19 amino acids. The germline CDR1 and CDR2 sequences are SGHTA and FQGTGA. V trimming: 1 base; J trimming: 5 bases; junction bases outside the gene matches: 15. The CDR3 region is CASSLRARTGLMKNEKLFF. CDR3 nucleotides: TGTGCCAGCAGCTTAAGGGCACGGACAGGGTTAATGAAAAATGAAAAACTGTTTTTT.

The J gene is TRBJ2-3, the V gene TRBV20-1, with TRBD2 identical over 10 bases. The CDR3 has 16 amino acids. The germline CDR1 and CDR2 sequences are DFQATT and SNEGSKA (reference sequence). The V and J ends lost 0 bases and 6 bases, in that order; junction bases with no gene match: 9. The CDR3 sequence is CSARDLTSGAGDTQYF. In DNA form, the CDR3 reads TGCAGTGCTAGAGATCTTACTAGCGGGGCTGGGGATACGCAGTATTTT.

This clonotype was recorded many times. CDR3 amino acids: CASSQGVGREQETQYF. The CDR3 DNA follows: TGCGCCAGCAGCCAAGGGGTAGGCAGGGAGCAAGAGACCCAGTACTTC. The V gene is TRBV4-3, the J gene TRBJ2-5; possibly TRBD1 or TRBD2 for D (5 bases each). CDR3 length equals 16 residues. Between the trimmed V and J ends, which lost 1 base and 2 bases, there was a span of 14 bases. The germline gives CDR1 LGHNA, CDR2 YSLEER.

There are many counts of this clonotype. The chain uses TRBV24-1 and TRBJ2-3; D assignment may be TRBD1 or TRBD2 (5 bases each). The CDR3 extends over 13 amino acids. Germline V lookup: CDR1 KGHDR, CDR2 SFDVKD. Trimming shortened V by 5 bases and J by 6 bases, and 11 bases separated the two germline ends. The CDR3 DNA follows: TGTGCCACCAGTGTCGGGACCTCGGATACGCAGTATTTT. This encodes CATSVGTSDTQYF.

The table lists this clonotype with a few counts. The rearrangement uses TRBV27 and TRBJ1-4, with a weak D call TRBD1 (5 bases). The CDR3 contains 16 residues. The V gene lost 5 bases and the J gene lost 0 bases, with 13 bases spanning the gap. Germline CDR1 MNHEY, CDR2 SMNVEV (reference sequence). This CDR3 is CASSPYQGPTNEKLFF. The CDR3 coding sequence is TGTGCCAGCAGTCCCTATCAGGGACCAACTAATGAAAAACTGTTTTTT.

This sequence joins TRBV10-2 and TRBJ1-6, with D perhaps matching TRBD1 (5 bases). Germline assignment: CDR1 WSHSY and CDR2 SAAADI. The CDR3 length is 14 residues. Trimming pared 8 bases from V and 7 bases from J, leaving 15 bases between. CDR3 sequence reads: CASLRRAANSPLHF. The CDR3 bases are TGCGCCAGCCTACGCAGGGCAGCAAATTCACCCCTCCACTTT.

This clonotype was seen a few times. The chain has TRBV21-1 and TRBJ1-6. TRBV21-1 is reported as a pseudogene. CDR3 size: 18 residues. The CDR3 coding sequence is TGTGCCACTCATATGTACTCGGACGCCGACTCCTATAATTCACCCCTCCACTTT. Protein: CATHMYSDADSYNSPLHF.

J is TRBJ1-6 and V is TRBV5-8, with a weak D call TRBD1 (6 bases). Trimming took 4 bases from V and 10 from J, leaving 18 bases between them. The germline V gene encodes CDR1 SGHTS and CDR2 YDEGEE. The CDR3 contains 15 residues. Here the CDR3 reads CASSGRGAGGSPLHF. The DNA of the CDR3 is TGTGCCAGCAGCGGCCGGGGGGCGGGCGGCTCACCCCTCCACTTT.

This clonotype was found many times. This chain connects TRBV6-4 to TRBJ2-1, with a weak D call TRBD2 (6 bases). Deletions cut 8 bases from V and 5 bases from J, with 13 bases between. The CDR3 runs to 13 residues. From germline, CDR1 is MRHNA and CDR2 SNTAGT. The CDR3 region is CASGGIGDNEQFF. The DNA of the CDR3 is TGTGCCAGCGGAGGGATTGGGGACAATGAGCAGTTCTTC.

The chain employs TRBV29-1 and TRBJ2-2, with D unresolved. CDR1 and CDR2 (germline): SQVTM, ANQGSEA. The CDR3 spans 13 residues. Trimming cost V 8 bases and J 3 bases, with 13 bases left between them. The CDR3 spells CSFQEGYTGELFF. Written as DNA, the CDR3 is TGCAGCTTTCAGGAAGGATACACCGGGGAGCTGTTTTTT.

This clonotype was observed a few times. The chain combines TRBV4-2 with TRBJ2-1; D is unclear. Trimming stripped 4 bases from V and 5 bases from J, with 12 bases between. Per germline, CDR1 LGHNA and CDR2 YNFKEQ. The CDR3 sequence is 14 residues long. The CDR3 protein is CASSPELRHNEQFF. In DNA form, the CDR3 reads TGTGCCAGCAGCCCCGAGCTCCGGCACAATGAGCAGTTCTTC.

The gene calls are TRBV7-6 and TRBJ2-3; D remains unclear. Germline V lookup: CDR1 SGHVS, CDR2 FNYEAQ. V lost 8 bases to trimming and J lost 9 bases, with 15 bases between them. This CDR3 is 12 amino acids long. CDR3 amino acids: CASADEAATQYF. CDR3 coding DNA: TGTGCCAGCGCCGACGAGGCTGCCACGCAGTATTTT. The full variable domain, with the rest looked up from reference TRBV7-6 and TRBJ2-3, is GAGVSQSPRYKVTKRGQDVALRCDPISGHVSLYWYRQALGQGPEFLTYFNYEAQQDKSGLPNDRFSAERPEGSISTLTIQRTEQRDSAMYRCASADEAATQYFGPGTRLTVL.

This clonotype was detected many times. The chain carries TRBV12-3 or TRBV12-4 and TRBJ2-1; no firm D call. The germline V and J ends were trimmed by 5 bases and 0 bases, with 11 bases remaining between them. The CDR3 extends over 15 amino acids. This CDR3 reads CASSPDTSSYNEQFF. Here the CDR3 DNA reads TGTGCCAGCAGTCCTGACACGAGCTCCTACAATGAGCAGTTCTTC.

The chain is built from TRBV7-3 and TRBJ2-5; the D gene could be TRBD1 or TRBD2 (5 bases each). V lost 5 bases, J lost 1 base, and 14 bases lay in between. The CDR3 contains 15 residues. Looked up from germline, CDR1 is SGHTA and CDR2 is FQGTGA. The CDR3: CASSPGAGTQETQYF. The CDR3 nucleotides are TGTGCCAGCAGCCCCGGAGCCGGGACCCAAGAGACCCAGTACTTC.

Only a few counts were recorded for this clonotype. CDR3 coding DNA: TGTGCCAGCAGTTCGGGACGGTCGAATTCACCCCTCCACTTT. Residues: CASSSGRSNSPLHF. The chain combines TRBV27 with TRBJ1-6; D may be TRBD1 (5 bases). The V gene's germline CDR1 is MNHEY and CDR2 SMNVEV (reference sequence). Deletions cut 4 bases from V and 7 bases from J, with 11 bases between. There are 14 residues in the CDR3.

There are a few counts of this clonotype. DNA of the CDR3: TGTGCCAGCAGTTCCAGCCGGACTGGAACTAATGAAAAACTGTTTTTT. Its translation: CASSSSRTGTNEKLFF. The V gene is TRBV12-3 or TRBV12-4, the J gene TRBJ1-4, with D uncertain. The CDR3 sequence is 16 residues long. The V gene lost 4 bases and the J gene lost 1 base, with 13 bases spanning the gap.

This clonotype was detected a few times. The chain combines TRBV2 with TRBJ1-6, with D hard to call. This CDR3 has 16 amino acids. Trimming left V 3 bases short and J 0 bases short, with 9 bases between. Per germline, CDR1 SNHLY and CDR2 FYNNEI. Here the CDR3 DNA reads TGTGCCAGCAGTGAGAGGCGGATCTCCTATAATTCACCCCTCCACTTT. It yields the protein CASSERRISYNSPLHF.

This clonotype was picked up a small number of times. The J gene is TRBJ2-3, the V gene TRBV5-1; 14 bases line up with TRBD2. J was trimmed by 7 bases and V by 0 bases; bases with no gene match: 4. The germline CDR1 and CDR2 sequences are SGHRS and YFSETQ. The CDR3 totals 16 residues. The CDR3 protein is CASSLGTSGGFHTQYF. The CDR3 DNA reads TGCGCCAGCAGCTTGGGGACTAGCGGGGGGTTCCATACGCAGTATTTT.

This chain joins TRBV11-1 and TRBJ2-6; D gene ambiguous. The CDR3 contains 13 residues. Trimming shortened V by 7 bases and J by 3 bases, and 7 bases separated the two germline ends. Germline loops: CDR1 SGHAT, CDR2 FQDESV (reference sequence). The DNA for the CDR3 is TGTGCCAGCATGGGTTATGGGGCCAACGTCCTGACTTTC. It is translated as CASMGYGANVLTF.

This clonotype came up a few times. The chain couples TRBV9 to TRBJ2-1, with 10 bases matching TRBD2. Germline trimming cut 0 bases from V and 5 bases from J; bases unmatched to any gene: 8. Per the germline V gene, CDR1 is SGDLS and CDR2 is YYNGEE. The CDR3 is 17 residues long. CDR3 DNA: TGTGCCAGCAGCGTAGAGCATAGCGGGGGGTTCAACAATGAGCAGTTCTTC. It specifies CASSVEHSGGFNNEQFF.

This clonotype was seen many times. The CDR3 DNA sequence: TGTGCCAGCAGTTGGGACAGGGCGGAAGCTTTCTTT. Its translation: CASSWDRAEAFF. This chain uses TRBV12-3 or TRBV12-4 with TRBJ1-1; 9 bases match TRBD1. V lost 4 bases, J lost 8 bases, and 2 bases stayed unmatched. The CDR3 is made up of 12 amino acids.

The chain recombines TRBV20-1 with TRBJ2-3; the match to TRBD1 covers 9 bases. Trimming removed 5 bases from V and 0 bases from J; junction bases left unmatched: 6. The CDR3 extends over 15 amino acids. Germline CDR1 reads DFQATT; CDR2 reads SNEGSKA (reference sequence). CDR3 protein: CSAGRQGGSTDTQYF. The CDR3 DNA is TGCAGTGCTGGCAGACAGGGGGGGAGCACAGATACGCAGTATTTT.

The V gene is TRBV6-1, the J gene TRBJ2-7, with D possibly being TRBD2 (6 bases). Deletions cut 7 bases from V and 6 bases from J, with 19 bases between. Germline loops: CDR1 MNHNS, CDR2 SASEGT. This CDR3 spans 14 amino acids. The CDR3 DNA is TGTGCCAGCACCCTGTTGGGGGGTTACAGCGAGCAGTACTTC. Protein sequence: CASTLLGGYSEQYF.

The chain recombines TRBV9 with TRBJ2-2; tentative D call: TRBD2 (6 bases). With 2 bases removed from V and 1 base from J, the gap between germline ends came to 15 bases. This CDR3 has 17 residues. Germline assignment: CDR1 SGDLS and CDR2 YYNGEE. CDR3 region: CASSVRAGTVNTGELFF. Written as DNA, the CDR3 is TGTGCCAGCAGCGTCAGGGCGGGGACCGTGAACACCGGGGAGCTGTTTTTT.